The TCR beta chain described here comes from a study of blood T cells in healthy people across ages. Study-level points and caveats: When set beside aged donors, long-lived donors presented more naive CD4+ cells and higher diversity. Unknown CMV status may confound age-related changes in expanded clones.

The authors ran a second PCR of about 7 to 11 cycles using a sample-barcoded 5' primer and a J-beta primer mix. TCRdb re-analysed the 5' RACE reads in MiXCR, keeping a single row per CDR3 protein. The sample shows 780,000 or so distinct CDR3 sequences, about 56% of them seen only once. The donors, aged about 6 to 95, were healthy Caucasians from Russia. The CDR3 spans 16 residues. Trimming stripped 2 bases from V and 5 bases from J, with 18 bases between. Per the germline V gene, CDR1 is MNHNY and CDR2 is SVGAGI (reference sequence). On this clonotype itself: The target antigen is unknown.

V usage is TRBV6-6 and J usage is TRBJ1-1; D remains ambiguous. The source material was blood. The clonotype was recovered from a man in his forties in good health. The DNA of the CDR3 is TGTGCCAGCAGTTACGCGGACCCCCTGGCGGGGACTGAAGCTTTCTTT. Translated: CASSYADPLAGTEAFF.